The present TCR beta chain was sequenced within a study of blood T cells in healthy people across ages. Study conclusions and caveats: A roughly linear fall in TCR beta diversity per million T cells was seen with increasing age. Unsorted PBMC input precluded a conclusive naive versus antigen-experienced comparison.

Using a J-beta primer mix together with a sample-barcoded 5' primer, a second PCR was run for about 6 to 12 cycles. Tagging of each cDNA molecule was performed by a template-switch adaptor with 12 random nucleotides. TCRdb independently ran MiXCR on the 5' RACE reads; one entry per CDR3 protein. The data hold 270,000 or so distinct CDR3 sequences, with roughly 26% observed a single time. Germline V gene lookup returns CDR1 LGHDT and CDR2 YNNKEL (reference sequence). The CDR3 is made up of 15 amino acids. The V end lost 0 bases, the J end lost 6 bases, and 14 bases lay between the germline ends. With regard to this clonotype: The antigen remains undetermined.

Sequencing input: blood. The origin of this receptor is a woman in her seventies in good health. The gene calls are TRBV3-1 and TRBJ1-1, with a tentative D call TRBD1 (6 bases). The CDR3 DNA reads as TGTGCCAGCAGCCAAGAGCCACAGGGATATTCTGAAGCTTTCTTT. As protein: CASSQEPQGYSEAFF.